This is a list of T cell receptor beta chains from one sample in a study of T cells in tuberculosis. The repertoire was sequenced with immunoSEQ multiplex PCR; TCRdb's copy has only in-frame clones and lacks some. The data show 38,000 or so clones, about 95% seen once. Material for sequencing was PBMCs. Source of these receptors: a donor between 10 and 35 years old with latent tuberculosis or without tuberculosis infection. Both conserved end residues are part of each CDR3. A D gene is named only where the DNA matches it firmly. Clone size, where shown, is once, few, many, or a class for clones that have expanded.

v_gene	j_gene	abundance	d_gene	CDR3nt	CDR3aa
TRBV30	TRBJ2-3	NA	TRBD1	TGTGCCTGGAGTGCCGACAGGGACACAGATACGCAGTATTTT	CAWSADRDTDTQYF
TRBV2	TRBJ2-7	NA	NA	TGTGCCAGCAGGAACATAGGGGTTTATAAGGACATCAAGCAGTACTTC	CASRNIGVYKDIKQYF
TRBV6-5	TRBJ1-1	NA	TRBD1	TGTGCCAGCAGTTACGACAGGGATACTGAAGCTTTCTTT	CASSYDRDTEAFF
TRBV29-1	TRBJ1-1	NA	NA	TGCAGCGTAGCAGGGGATAGTCTCACTGAAGCTTTCTTT	CSVAGDSLTEAFF
TRBV27	TRBJ2-5	NA	TRBD1	TGTGCCAGCAGTCCACGCGGGACAGGGGTGGTAGAGACCCAGTACTTC	CASSPRGTGVVETQYF
TRBV27	TRBJ2-3	NA	NA	TGTGCCAGCAGTTCCGTATCTAATTTGGGCACAGATACGCAGTATTTT	CASSSVSNLGTDTQYF
TRBV4-1	TRBJ1-5	NA	NA	TGCGCCAGCAGCCAAGTTGGGGCAGTGGGCAATCAGCCCCAGCATTTT	CASSQVGAVGNQPQHF
TRBV6-5	TRBJ1-1	once	NA	TGTGCCAGCAGTTACTCGACAAAAACTGAAGCTTTCTTT	CASSYSTKTEAFF
TRBV10-2	TRBJ2-4	NA	TRBD2	TGCGCCAGCAGTGAACGGAACGGGGGGGCCCCCATTCAGTACTTC	CASSERNGGAPIQYF
TRBV5-6	TRBJ2-2	NA	TRBD1	TGTGCCAGCAGCCTCCTCTCCGGGACAGGGTCCGGGGAGCTGTTTTTT	CASSLLSGTGSGELFF
TRBV4-1	TRBJ1-4	NA	NA	TGCGCCAGCAGCTTCCGACTCGAAAAACTGTTTTTT	CASSFRLEKLFF
TRBV7-8	TRBJ2-7	NA	TRBD1	TGTGCCAGCAGCTTTAGACAGGGGAACGAGCAGTACTTC	CASSFRQGNEQYF
TRBV2	TRBJ2-3	NA	TRBD2	TGTGCCAGCAGTGAACTCATAACTAGCGGGGTCGTAACGGGCACAGATACGCAGTATTTT	CASSELITSGVVTGTDTQYF
TRBV30	TRBJ1-3	few	NA	TGTGCCTGTCGGGACTCCAAGGGGCTCCTCTCTGGAAACACCATATATTTT	CACRDSKGLLSGNTIYF
TRBV5-6	TRBJ2-5	NA	NA	TGTGCCAGCAGCTTGCGGTCTCCTCAAGAGACCCAGTACTTC	CASSLRSPQETQYF
TRBV6-1	TRBJ1-5	NA	NA	TGTGCCAGCAGAAGATGGGTGGAGGGCAATCAGCCCCAGCATTTT	CASRRWVEGNQPQHF
TRBV2	TRBJ2-2	NA	NA	TGTGCCAGCAGTCTCTGGCGGGGTGGCGGGGAGCTGTTTTTT	CASSLWRGGGELFF
TRBV11-2	TRBJ2-1	NA	NA	TGTGCCAGCAGCTTAGTTAAGGTAGCTAGAATAAATGAGCAGTTCTTC	CASSLVKVARINEQFF
TRBV5-4	TRBJ1-2	NA	NA	TGTGCCAGCAGCTTGACTATAGCTAGCTTCATCCTGGCGGGCTACACCTTC	CASSLTIASFILAGYTF
TRBV7-9	TRBJ2-7	NA	TRBD2	TGTGCCAGCAGCACCGGGACTAGCGGGGGGGCCGAGCAGTACTTC	CASSTGTSGGAEQYF
TRBV30	TRBJ1-2	NA	NA	TGTGCCTGGAGTACGCCTCTCAGGGGACGCCGGTATGGCTACACCTTC	CAWSTPLRGRRYGYTF
TRBV5-6	TRBJ1-2	once	TRBD1	TGTGCCAGCAGCTGGGGGACAGGGTCTCGTGACGGCTACACCTTC	CASSWGTGSRDGYTF
TRBV30	TRBJ2-2	NA	TRBD2	TGTGCCTGGAGTGTACTTTTCGGACTAGCGGGGGGACTGACAACCGGGGAGCTGTTTTTT	CAWSVLFGLAGGLTTGELFF
TRBV18	TRBJ1-1	NA	NA	TGTGCCAGCTCACCAGAGGGGAACACTGAAGCTTTCTTT	CASSPEGNTEAFF
TRBV2	TRBJ1-1	NA	NA	TGTGCCAGCAGCGAAATCAGGGAACTGAACACTGAAGCTTTCTTT	CASSEIRELNTEAFF
TRBV6-6	TRBJ2-1	NA	TRBD2	TGTGCCAGCACTAGCGGGGGGCGGAATGAGCAGTTCTTC	CASTSGGRNEQFF
TRBV7-6	TRBJ1-2	few	TRBD1	TGTGCCAGCAGCTTCGCAGGGGGCGGCTACACCTTC	CASSFAGGGYTF
TRBV28	TRBJ1-5	NA	TRBD1	TGTGCCAGCAGTTCCCCACCTCCGGGACAGGGTCCTATTATGTTACCCCAGCATTTT	CASSSPPPGQGPIMLPQHF
TRBV27	TRBJ1-6	once	TRBD1	TGTGCCAGCACTATGACAGGGTCCTATAATTCACCCCTCCACTTT	CASTMTGSYNSPLHF
TRBV7-9	TRBJ2-7	NA	TRBD2	TGTGCCAGCAGCTTAGTCCAACTAGCGGGGGATTTC	CASSLVQLAGDF
TRBV28	TRBJ1-2	NA	NA	TGTGCCAGCAGGAGTAACTATGGCTACACCTTC	CASRSNYGYTF
TRBV27	TRBJ2-7	NA	TRBD1	TGTGCCAGCATGGAGACAGGGCAGTACGAGCAGTACTTC	CASMETGQYEQYF
TRBV29-1	TRBJ2-7	NA	NA	TGCAGCGTTGAAACAGGCCGGGGGGAGCAGTACTTC	CSVETGRGEQYF
TRBV25-1	TRBJ1-6	NA	NA	TGTGCCAGCAGTGGGGGGGGTAGCTCCTATAATTCACCCCTCCACTTT	CASSGGGSSYNSPLHF
TRBV19	TRBJ2-3	NA	NA	TGTGCCAGTAGGAGGGGACTTGCGGGGCGACACACAGATACGCAGTATTTT	CASRRGLAGRHTDTQYF
TRBV6-6	TRBJ1-2	NA	TRBD1	TGTGCCAGCAGTTACACTGCGGGACAGGGGGCTCAAGGCTACACCTTC	CASSYTAGQGAQGYTF
TRBV5-4	TRBJ2-1	NA	NA	TGTGCCAGCACCTACATTGCCGGGAGCTCCTACAATGAGCAGTTCTTC	CASTYIAGSSYNEQFF
TRBV6-1	TRBJ1-5	NA	NA	TGTGCCACCGGCCACCTCGGGGACTTTCAGCCCCAGCATTTT	CATGHLGDFQPQHF
TRBV2	TRBJ1-5	NA	NA	TGTGCCAGCAGTGATCAGGGGTACGATCAGCCCCAGCATTTT	CASSDQGYDQPQHF
TRBV28	TRBJ1-5	NA	NA	TGTGCCAGCAACATGGGAGCTACGCCCCAGCATTTT	CASNMGATPQHF
TRBV7-9	TRBJ1-1	NA	NA	TGTGCCAGCAGCTTAGTAGGGGGGAACACTGAAGCTTTCTTT	CASSLVGGNTEAFF